This T cell receptor beta chain emerged from a study of T-cell memory formation after mild COVID-19. Study-wide context: There were largely donor-specific TCR clusters. Overall study results and limits: Pre-infection memory harbored some responding clones, suggesting cross-reactive memory joined. Clones that got smaller from day 15 to 85 had even CD4/CD8, while clones growing later tipped toward CD4+.

In this sample, this clonotype turned up many times. Its specificity is unknown. After 5'RACE with constant-segment primers, TCR alpha and TCR beta cDNA libraries carrying sample barcodes and UMIs were obtained. TCRdb fed the 5' RACE reads into MiXCR, producing one record per CDR3 protein. The sample lists around 200,000 distinct CDR3 sequences, roughly 10% occurring once. V was clipped by 6 bases and J by 4 bases; unmatched bases: 6. Germline V CDR1 and CDR2: MNHEY, SMNVEV (reference sequence). There are 15 residues in the CDR3. The sequence came from a man aged 18-30 years who had mild COVID-19 (a few samples of this study predate the infection). Cell type and time point are not known. J is TRBJ2-2 and V is TRBV27; 9 positions match TRBD2. Material: PBMCs or a T cell subset sorted from them (not recorded which). CDR3 coding DNA: TGTGCCAGCAGGTTGCGGGGGGGCCTCACCGGGGAGCTGTTTTTT. Translated: CASRLRGGLTGELFF.